This T cell receptor (beta chain) was sequenced for a study of regulatory T cells in long-lasting Graves disease. Time point given: newly diagnosed GD, antithyroid drugs for less than 3 months. RNA extracted from PBMCs served as the sequencing template. Combining iRepertoire HTBI primers with Arm-PCR of CDR3 regions, the authors built TCR beta libraries. TCRdb recomputed calls from the multiplex PCR reads with MiXCR, one row per CDR3 protein. In the table there are 520,000 or so distinct CDR3 sequences, 12% of which are singletons. This clonotype was counted many times. The V end was cut by 5 bases, the J end by 3 bases, with 14 bases between. The CDR3 is made up of 14 amino acids. The germline V gene encodes CDR1 SGHTA and CDR2 FQGNSA. These same data were also listed under a study on T cells in Graves' hyperthyroidism and ophthalmopathy. That source notes: In blood, most of the thyroid clonotypes expanded above 0.001 were also present.

The chain combines TRBV7-2 with TRBJ2-7; D remains unclear. The sequencing used peripheral blood mononuclear cells (PBMCs), collected at new diagnosis, from a patient treated with antithyroid drugs. This receptor was obtained from a woman aged 25-40 years with Graves disease. The CDR3 nucleotides are TGTGCCAGCAGCCCTATGGGCGGCTTCTACGAGCAGTACTTC. It translates to CASSPMGGFYEQYF.